This is a list of T cell receptor beta chains from one sample in a study of cytomegalovirus exposure and HLA in healthy donors. Some clones are missing from TCRdb's copy, which holds only in-frame ones; the method was immunoSEQ multiplex PCR. The sample includes 150,000 to 250,000 clones, about 81% of them seen just once. The source material was PBMCs. These receptors were obtained from a woman aged 30 to 39 in good health and CMV-seronegative. Both conserved end residues are part of each CDR3. The D gene is left open where the match is weak. Only some rows state a clone size, as once, few, many or a class for expanded clones.

d_gene: TRBD2; abundance: NA; v_gene: TRBV9; j_gene: TRBJ2-3; CDR3aa: CASSVEGGGAVDTQYF; CDR3nt: TGTGCCAGCAGCGTAGAGGGCGGGGGGGCCGTGGATACGCAGTATTTT
d_gene: TRBD1; abundance: NA; v_gene: TRBV10-3; j_gene: TRBJ1-1; CDR3aa: CATMPGQGETEAFF; CDR3nt: TGTGCCACCATGCCGGGACAGGGGGAGACTGAAGCTTTCTTT
d_gene: TRBD1; abundance: NA; v_gene: TRBV10-3; j_gene: TRBJ1-6; CDR3aa: CAITGQGGSPLHF; CDR3nt: TGTGCCATCACCGGACAGGGTGGTTCACCCCTCCACTTT
d_gene: NA; abundance: few; v_gene: TRBV4-1; j_gene: TRBJ1-5; CDR3aa: CASAAVNSNQPQHF; CDR3nt: TGCGCCAGCGCGGCAGTAAATAGCAATCAGCCCCAGCATTTT
d_gene: NA; abundance: few; v_gene: TRBV2; j_gene: TRBJ1-5; CDR3aa: CASSDDQPQHF; CDR3nt: TGTGCCAGCAGTGACGATCAGCCCCAGCATTTT
d_gene: NA; abundance: NA; v_gene: TRBV6-5; j_gene: TRBJ2-4; CDR3aa: CASSYSTGNIQYF; CDR3nt: TGTGCCAGCAGTTACTCGACAGGCAACATTCAGTACTTC
d_gene: NA; abundance: NA; v_gene: TRBV2; j_gene: TRBJ1-1; CDR3aa: CASRANTEAFF; CDR3nt: TGTGCCAGCAGGGCGAACACTGAAGCTTTCTTT
d_gene: NA; abundance: NA; v_gene: TRBV30; j_gene: TRBJ1-3; CDR3aa: CAWSVPRFFGNTIYF; CDR3nt: TGTGCCTGGAGTGTACCCAGGTTTTTCGGAAACACCATATATTTT
d_gene: NA; abundance: NA; v_gene: TRBV6-5; j_gene: TRBJ1-5; CDR3aa: CASSAGGFSNQPQHF; CDR3nt: TGTGCCAGCAGCGCCGGGGGGTTTAGCAATCAGCCCCAGCATTTT
d_gene: NA; abundance: NA; v_gene: TRBV4-1; j_gene: TRBJ1-1; CDR3aa: CASSGHRDYTEAFF; CDR3nt: TGCGCCAGCAGCGGGCACAGGGATTACACTGAAGCTTTCTTT
d_gene: NA; abundance: NA; v_gene: TRBV6-5; j_gene: TRBJ1-3; CDR3aa: CASSTHRGGNTIYF; CDR3nt: TGTGCCAGCAGCACCCATCGGGGTGGAAACACCATATATTTT
d_gene: NA; abundance: few; v_gene: TRBV27; j_gene: TRBJ2-2; CDR3aa: CASSLERYAGELFF; CDR3nt: TGTGCCAGCAGTTTAGAACGGTATGCCGGGGAGCTGTTTTTT
d_gene: NA; abundance: NA; v_gene: TRBV7-8; j_gene: TRBJ1-5; CDR3aa: CASSLSVGNQPQHF; CDR3nt: TGTGCCAGCAGCTTATCAGTCGGCAATCAGCCCCAGCATTTT
d_gene: NA; abundance: NA; v_gene: TRBV2; j_gene: TRBJ2-2; CDR3aa: CASSERQVTGELFF; CDR3nt: TGTGCCAGCAGCGAGCGACAGGTCACCGGGGAGCTGTTTTTT
d_gene: NA; abundance: NA; v_gene: TRBV11-1; j_gene: TRBJ1-2; CDR3aa: CASSTGTYGYTF; CDR3nt: TGTGCCAGCAGCACAGGGACCTATGGCTACACCTTC
d_gene: NA; abundance: NA; v_gene: TRBV5-1; j_gene: TRBJ2-1; CDR3aa: CASSLQTGVTYNEQFF; CDR3nt: TGCGCCAGCAGCTTGCAAACGGGAGTCACCTACAATGAGCAGTTCTTC
d_gene: TRBD1; abundance: NA; v_gene: TRBV30; j_gene: TRBJ2-3; CDR3aa: CAWRREGATDTQYF; CDR3nt: TGTGCCTGGAGGCGAGAGGGGGCCACAGATACGCAGTATTTT
d_gene: NA; abundance: NA; v_gene: TRBV29-1; j_gene: TRBJ1-1; CDR3aa: CSVISGDHTEAFF; CDR3nt: TGCAGCGTCATCTCAGGGGATCACACTGAAGCTTTCTTT
d_gene: NA; abundance: NA; v_gene: TRBV7-3; j_gene: TRBJ1-1; CDR3aa: CASSRTGPTNTEAFF; CDR3nt: TGTGCCAGCAGCCGTACAGGACCCACGAACACTGAAGCTTTCTTT
d_gene: NA; abundance: NA; v_gene: TRBV28; j_gene: TRBJ1-2; CDR3aa: CASCPGGGTNYGYTF; CDR3nt: TGTGCCAGCTGCCCGGGGGGAGGGACCAACTATGGCTACACCTTC
d_gene: NA; abundance: many; v_gene: TRBV6-5; j_gene: TRBJ2-7; CDR3aa: CASRPGGGGTYEQYF; CDR3nt: TGTGCCAGCAGGCCAGGGGGAGGCGGGACCTACGAGCAGTACTTC
d_gene: NA; abundance: NA; v_gene: TRBV30; j_gene: TRBJ1-1; CDR3aa: CAWTGGMWDTEAFF; CDR3nt: TGTGCCTGGACGGGGGGGATGTGGGACACTGAAGCTTTCTTT
d_gene: TRBD2; abundance: few; v_gene: TRBV12-5; j_gene: TRBJ2-5; CDR3aa: CASVGAGDPQETQYF; CDR3nt: TGTGCTAGTGTTGGGGCGGGGGACCCCCAAGAGACCCAGTACTTC
d_gene: TRBD1; abundance: few; v_gene: TRBV18; j_gene: TRBJ2-7; CDR3aa: CASSPGQDYEQYF; CDR3nt: TGTGCCAGCTCACCGGGACAGGACTACGAGCAGTACTTC